This T cell receptor (beta chain) was identified in a study of beta chain features in type 1 diabetes. As regards this clone: The antigen is unknown.

The CDR3 sequence is 16 residues long. Notes on the study in general: Shortening of TCRB CDR3s, moderate but significant, appeared in all four CD4+ subsets of Type 1 diabetes patients. In cDNA sequencing, cells with high TCR expression could be over-represented.

Markers CD45RO/CCR7/CD25/CD127/CD95/CD27 served to sort CD4+ naive, central memory, regulatory and stem cell-like memory cells. Each sorted population was over 98% pure. Sequenced material consisted of expressed TCRB transcripts (all of the isolated RNA was reverse transcribed). The data were produced by immunoSEQ multiplex PCR, yet TCRdb's version contains in-frame clones alone and is incomplete. The table has approximately 280,000 clones, 15% seen once; the top ten hold less than 0.02%. Sequencing was done on a sample of naive CD4+ T cells from blood. The V call is TRBV21-1, the J call TRBJ2-2; TRBD1, as called in the table, went unchecked against the DNA. TRBV21-1 is annotated as a pseudogene. The sequence was collected from a man aged 18 to 35 with type 1 diabetes. The CDR3 nucleotides are TGTGCCAGCAGCAAAGGGTCTCGCAGGGACACCGGGGAGCTGTTTTTT. This codes for CASSKGSRRDTGELFF.